This TCR beta chain was recorded in a study of blood T cell repertoires in COVID-19. CDR1 is GTSNPN and CDR2 is SVGIG in the germline V gene (reference sequence). The CDR3 covers 13 residues. Trimming took off 3 bases at V and 6 bases at J, with 9 bases between the two ends. Some clones are missing from TCRdb's copy, which holds only in-frame ones; the method was immunoSEQ multiplex PCR. This sample has 180,000 or so clones, with over 70% found just once. This TCR was sampled from a woman between 50 and 59 years old in a cohort exposed to, infected with or recovered from COVID-19 (not recorded which). The sequencing input was PBMCs or T cells enriched from blood (not recorded which). This rearrangement joins TRBV30 to TRBJ1-6; D is possibly TRBD1 (5 bases). CDR3 protein: CAWRTDTNSPLHF. For the CDR3, the DNA is TGTGCCTGGAGGACAGACACTAATTCACCCCTCCACTTT.